Listed below are T cell receptor beta chains from one sample, sequenced in a study of control samples from healthy donors and cancer patients. Method: immunoSEQ multiplex PCR; TCRdb's copy keeps in-frame clones and lacks some. The sample includes about 170,000 clones, over 85% seen only once; the top ten take about 12%. The sequencing input was blood. Every receptor here comes from a man aged 25-40 years in good health. Each CDR3 is given with its conserved first and last residue. Each record gives: clone size, D gene, V gene, J gene, CDR3 protein, CDR3 DNA. A D gene is named only where the DNA matches it firmly. A row's size may be missing; if present it is once, few, many or a size class.

clone_size: .; d_call: .; v_call: TRBV5-1; j_call: TRBJ1-1; cdr3_aa: CASSLGGSISTEAFF; cdr3_nt: TGCGCCAGCAGCTTGGGAGGGAGTATAAGCACTGAAGCTTTCTTT
clone_size: .; d_call: .; v_call: TRBV4-3; j_call: TRBJ1-4; cdr3_aa: CASSQDPPSATNEKLFF; cdr3_nt: TGCGCCAGCAGCCAAGACCCCCCCTCTGCAACTAATGAAAAACTGTTTTTT
clone_size: .; d_call: TRBD1; v_call: TRBV6-1; j_call: TRBJ1-6; cdr3_aa: CASSEVFGTGEFYNSPLHF; cdr3_nt: TGTGCCAGCAGTGAAGTATTTGGGACAGGGGAATTCTATAATTCACCCCTCCACTTT
clone_size: few; d_call: TRBD2; v_call: TRBV27; j_call: TRBJ2-7; cdr3_aa: CASRRLAGATYEQYF; cdr3_nt: TGTGCCAGCAGGCGACTAGCGGGGGCAACCTACGAGCAGTACTTC
clone_size: .; d_call: TRBD2; v_call: TRBV4-1; j_call: TRBJ2-7; cdr3_aa: CASSQETGGTYEQYF; cdr3_nt: TGCGCCAGCAGCCAAGAAACGGGGGGAACCTACGAGCAGTACTTC
clone_size: .; d_call: .; v_call: TRBV6-5; j_call: TRBJ1-1; cdr3_aa: CASSYGGVGGAFF; cdr3_nt: TGTGCCAGCAGTTATGGAGGGGTCGGAGGAGCTTTCTTT
clone_size: .; d_call: .; v_call: TRBV18; j_call: TRBJ1-2; cdr3_aa: CASSPLGGGTNGYTF; cdr3_nt: TGTGCCAGCTCTCCTTTAGGCGGCGGTACTAATGGCTACACCTTC
clone_size: .; d_call: TRBD2; v_call: TRBV7-3; j_call: TRBJ2-7; cdr3_aa: CASSLFGGSREQYF; cdr3_nt: TGTGCCAGCAGCTTATTCGGGGGGTCTCGCGAGCAGTACTTC
clone_size: .; d_call: .; v_call: TRBV19; j_call: TRBJ1-2; cdr3_aa: CASAPQGSNYGYTF; cdr3_nt: TGTGCCTCCGCTCCCCAAGGTTCTAACTATGGCTACACCTTC
clone_size: .; d_call: .; v_call: TRBV6-1; j_call: TRBJ1-5; cdr3_aa: CASSEGGARQPQHF; cdr3_nt: TGTGCCAGCAGTGAAGGGGGGGCGAGGCAGCCCCAGCATTTT
clone_size: .; d_call: .; v_call: TRBV2; j_call: TRBJ2-5; cdr3_aa: CASSGSGLPAGETQYF; cdr3_nt: TGTGCCAGCAGTGGGTCCGGGCTCCCGGCCGGAGAGACCCAGTACTTC
clone_size: .; d_call: .; v_call: TRBV5-1; j_call: TRBJ2-2; cdr3_aa: CASSLGVMGTGAPGELFF; cdr3_nt: TGCGCCAGCAGCTTGGGGGTTATGGGGACCGGTGCTCCCGGGGAGCTGTTTTTT
clone_size: .; d_call: TRBD2; v_call: TRBV14; j_call: TRBJ2-7; cdr3_aa: CASSLRAVGLGLDEQYF; cdr3_nt: TGTGCCAGCAGCCTTAGGGCGGTGGGACTAGGATTAGACGAGCAGTACTTC
clone_size: .; d_call: .; v_call: TRBV18; j_call: TRBJ2-1; cdr3_aa: CASSPQRNNEQFF; cdr3_nt: TGTGCCAGCTCCCCACAGCGAAACAATGAGCAGTTCTTC
clone_size: .; d_call: .; v_call: TRBV5-8; j_call: TRBJ1-3; cdr3_aa: CASSLGEVNTIYF; cdr3_nt: TGTGCCAGCAGCTTGGGGGAAGTAAACACCATATATTTT
clone_size: .; d_call: .; v_call: TRBV5-1; j_call: TRBJ2-5; cdr3_aa: CASSGSEKETQYF; cdr3_nt: TGCGCCAGCAGCGGAAGCGAGAAAGAGACCCAGTACTTC
clone_size: once; d_call: .; v_call: TRBV13; j_call: TRBJ1-5; cdr3_aa: CASSLRFNQPQHF; cdr3_nt: TGTGCCAGCAGCTTACGGTTCAATCAGCCCCAGCATTTT
clone_size: .; d_call: TRBD1; v_call: TRBV7-9; j_call: TRBJ1-1; cdr3_aa: CASSLDFLGTGKRSTEAFF; cdr3_nt: TGTGCCAGCAGCTTAGATTTTCTCGGGACAGGGAAAAGGTCCACTGAAGCTTTCTTT
clone_size: .; d_call: .; v_call: TRBV7-2; j_call: TRBJ1-6; cdr3_aa: CASSNPYGAYNSPLHF; cdr3_nt: TGTGCCAGCAGCAATCCGTATGGGGCCTATAATTCACCCCTCCACTTT
clone_size: .; d_call: TRBD1; v_call: TRBV7-9; j_call: TRBJ1-1; cdr3_aa: CASSPMGGTGITNTEAFF; cdr3_nt: TGTGCCAGCAGCCCCATGGGAGGGACAGGAATAACGAACACTGAAGCTTTCTTT
clone_size: .; d_call: .; v_call: TRBV28; j_call: TRBJ1-1; cdr3_aa: CASSLEQNTEAFF; cdr3_nt: TGTGCCAGCAGTTTGGAACAGAACACTGAAGCTTTCTTT
clone_size: .; d_call: .; v_call: TRBV5-1; j_call: TRBJ1-2; cdr3_aa: CASSLSGPGGYTF; cdr3_nt: TGCGCCAGCAGCTTATCAGGCCCTGGGGGCTACACCTTC